This TCR beta chain was documented in a study of blood T cells in healthy people across ages. This clonotype came up a few times. A read error may produce the germline difference seen at one junction end. With each sample, at least 5.5 micrograms of total RNA were extracted. Germline CDR1 is LGHNT and CDR2 is FRNRAP. The CDR3 contains 14 residues. Then a second PCR, running about 6 to 12 cycles, was carried out with a sample-barcoded 5' primer and a J-beta primer mix. Researchers report that each sample yielded at least 2.5 million CDR3-containing paired-end reads. From the 5' RACE reads, TCRdb called clonotypes with MiXCR, one entry per CDR3 protein. The table lists hundreds of thousands of distinct CDR3 sequences, around 21% of them singletons.

The sequenced sample consisted of blood. The receptor was derived from a man aged 65-85 years in good health. The gene calls are TRBV12-5 and TRBJ1-1; tentatively, D is TRBD1 (6 bases). Here the CDR3 reads CVSGLETHRAEAFF. CDR3 sequence (DNA): TGTGTTAGTGGTTTGGAAACCCACAGGGCCGAAGCTTTCTTT.